The subject of this entry is one TCR beta chain. Repertoires were generated with immunoSEQ multiplex PCR, while TCRdb's copy carries only in-frame clones and drops some. The table has about 61,000 clones, 75% to 90% seen once. This CDR3 spans 11 amino acids. V lost 4 bases, J lost 7 bases, and 7 bases lay in between. Germline-derived CDR1 and CDR2 are SNHLY and FYNNEI. The data were obtained in a study of T cell changes during pregnancy in multiple sclerosis. The origin of this receptor is a female donor in good health, enrolled as a control in a pregnancy study. The specimen comprised peripheral blood, sampled in the first trimester of pregnancy. The rearrangement joins TRBV2 to TRBJ1-2, with no clear D. The CDR3: CASSVAGGYTF. Written as DNA, the CDR3 is TGTGCCAGCAGTGTGGCGGGTGGCTACACCTTC.